Described below is a single T cell receptor beta chain sequence and its context. Authors' processing steps: Junction-only sequences produced by ImmunoSEQ had no quality scores, so filtering differed. TCRdb keeps only in-frame clones here, not all; method: immunoSEQ multiplex PCR. D and trimming were read from the DNA, whereas the V and J calls and clone size are those reported in that table. The sample yields 2 million to 2.5 million clones, approximately 90% seen once. V shed 2 bases and J shed 10 bases, with 17 bases lying between them. The CDR3 sequence is 15 residues long. In germline, CDR1 is MGHDK, CDR2 SYGVNS. The data belong to a study of shared clonotypes between healthy human individuals. Study overall: Used for every donor were three CD4 naive, three CD4 memory, two CD8 naive and one CD8 memory plate.

V gene TRBV25-1 combines with J gene TRBJ1-4, with D unresolved. Sequencing was carried out using naive CD4+ T cells from PBMCs. The sample's subset: CD45RA+ positively selected. The TCR was taken from a man aged 18 to 30 in good health. Some clones in this sample may be carry-over from other donors' samples. In DNA, the CDR3 is TGTGCCAGCAGTGAACACACACCGATGGCCTCAAAACTGTTTTTT. Translated: CASSEHTPMASKLFF.